The T cell receptor (beta chain) under discussion was sequenced for a study of cytomegalovirus exposure and HLA in healthy donors (dated by TCRdb to 2015 to 2018). Background for the entire study: According to an earlier analysis of 587 of the donors, 200 million or so T cells yielded over 90 million unique TCR beta sequences and about 300 Gb of sequence data. An early release that covered about 600 HLA-typed donors contained approximately 300 gigabases of sequencing data and about 84 million unique TCR sequences. The genetic ancestry cluster associated with self-reported Caucasian donors included 81% of the approximately 430 genotyped donors. The aim of the study was to test whether cataloging public T cell receptors could identify signatures of past pathogen exposure. Using immunosequencing, the study profiled T cell repertoires from 550 to 750 subjects and related those repertoires to cytomegalovirus serostatus. In addition to the first cohort of around 670 subjects, a separate validation cohort of 120 different subjects was used. High-throughput TCR immunosequencing, statistical association of individual TCRs with disease status, and machine learning were combined to predict cytomegalovirus infection status. In a later analysis, previously published TCR beta repertoires from about 670 donors were re-analyzed and high-resolution HLA genotyping was added so that TCR occurrence patterns could be studied. Rather than drawing on any new phenotypic data, the later analysis identified candidate immune exposures from TCR beta sequences and the way those sequences occurred across donors. In an earlier analysis of 500 to 650 of the donors, high-throughput TCR beta sequencing was used to judge whether each TCR beta V gene segment behaved as functional or pseudogenic. Donor age, sex, ethnicity and CMV serostatus were compiled together with the repertoire data. Genome-wide SNP genotypes for about 60% of the 666 donors were used in a later genetic analysis, which treated that subset as a discovery cohort. All discovery cohort repertoires had been generated using a single sequencing platform. HLA typing included class I and class II loci at four-digit resolution. Typing coverage differed by locus: A, B, C, DRB1 and DQB1 were typed in about 620-640 donors, DQA1 in 522, DPA1 in over 600, and DPB1 in around 490. A handful of DR-DQ haplotypes were treated as single units for association and clustering because of strong linkage in the cohort. On average, around 200,000 unique TCR beta nucleotide sequences were sequenced per donor among 350 to 400 genotyped donors of the cohort, with about 19% of those sequences being non-productive. Study-wide conclusions, independent of this receptor: A few of the identified cytomegalovirus-associated TCR beta chains were confirmed in vitro to be specific for cytomegalovirus antigens. An earlier analysis of some 560 of the donors showed that most TCR beta V segments appeared in productive rearrangements either about 87% or about 30% of the time, which broadly matched IMGT annotations. The authors suggested that the approach could potentially be extended to other disease states and immunological phenotypes. The classifier was reported to diagnose cytomegalovirus status with high specificity and sensitivity in both the original and validation cohorts. Most TCR sequences were observed very rarely across donors, whereas some public TCRs were present in many individuals. A further reported finding was that TCR beta sequences accurately predicted the HLA-A and HLA-B alleles for most subjects in the first cohort. A later analysis reported that several top co-occurrence clusters appeared linked to parvovirus B19, influenza, CMV and Epstein-Barr virus. In the study, 150 to 200 TCR beta chains were listed as associated with cytomegalovirus. Assigning TCR associations to individual alleles was difficult when HLA alleles, especially DR and DQ, strongly co-occurred. The 87-base-pair reads could not distinguish some IMGT-functional V segments, including TRBV6-2 and TRBV6-3, so those segments were excluded. A cluster of highly shared sequence variants was judged likely to represent a technical artifact of the sequencing pipeline. A later genetic analysis associated a missense DCLRE1C variant with V-gene and J-gene trimming of TCR beta chains, and an independent cohort replicated the association. Roughly uniform sequencing depth across donors was assumed in presence/absence analyses, although this assumption may not hold. About 17 rarely observed V segments, including chromosome 9 orphons, were excluded from the earlier analysis of several hundred of the donors because counts were too low. Correlated functional status among segregating V segments might be attributable to linkage disequilibrium, but an unknown experimental factor could not be ruled out. In a later analysis, HLA-associated TCR beta chains were found to be more clonally expanded and to have lower generation probabilities than equally common non-associated chains. HLA typing was unavailable for some donors at each locus, so association tests used only the typed subset. According to a later analysis, TCR association rates differed among HLA loci, with DRB1 alleles showing the most associated TCRs and HLA-C alleles showing the fewest. Most CMV-associated TCR beta chains appeared to be HLA-restricted in a later analysis, and the HLA associations seemed to be driven largely by CMV exposure. The cohort was sequenced for TCR beta chains only, and without alpha or paired-chain data the features that could be detected were limited. Specific HLA alleles were associated with roughly 16,000 TCR beta sequences at a false discovery rate of 0.05 in a later analysis. In a later genetic analysis, fewer N-insertions in productive TCRs were reported among donors in an Asian-associated ancestry cluster than the approximately 670-donor mean. For the cohort, immune exposure information was limited to CMV serostatus.

Receptor libraries were prepared by the immunoSEQ multiplex PCR assay. A mixture of 60 forward primers for TCR Vbeta segments and 13 reverse primers for TCR Jbeta segments was used in the multiplex PCR. Amplification of the CDR3 region of rearranged TCR beta genes was performed with a multiplex PCR assay on genomic DNA. The amplified TCR beta libraries were sequenced on the Illumina HiSeq System as 87-base-pair reads. The study's own analysis went as follows. Across the 500 to 700 repertoires, a later analysis counted approximately 83 million unique TCR beta chains, 9 million to 14 million of which were shared by at least two donors. Raw reads were error-corrected and collapsed into unique sequences by a nearest-neighbor algorithm in which closely related sequences were merged to remove PCR and sequencing errors. Alignment of CDR3 sequences to IMGT reference sequences was used to assign V, D and J gene segments. For a sequence to be retained, at least a six-nucleotide match to both a V gene segment and a J gene segment was required. A rearrangement was called productive if the CDR3 had no stop codons and remained in frame with V and J, and every other rearrangement was called non-productive. Following IMGT convention, CDR3 was defined as the stretch from the second conserved V-encoded cysteine to the conserved J-encoded phenylalanine. Sequences without an unambiguous match to a single V gene segment were excluded from the earlier analysis of approximately 560 of the donors. An earlier analysis of about 590 of the donors classified V segments as functional when productive rearrangements were above 56.7% and as segregating when the standard deviation between donors was above 5%. A statistical classification framework was built for diagnosing cytomegalovirus status from the catalog of TCR beta chain sequences. In a later analysis, V and J genes were assigned by comparing TCR nucleotide sequences against IMGT/GENE-DB human TR gene sequences. A later analysis assigned CDR3 sequences and most-parsimonious VDJ recombination scenarios with the TCRdist pipeline. In a later analysis, every TCR beta chain was defined by the combination of its CDR3 amino acid sequence and its V-gene family, and reads without a unique V-gene family were dropped. As a way to deal with suspected cross-contamination and a sequencing artifact, a later analysis dropped 450 to 600 nucleotide sequences that were highly shared and had low generation probability. A later analysis calculated a clonal expansion index for each public chain from normalized within-repertoire ranks of inferred template counts. Generation probabilities in a later analysis came from a VDJ recombination model fitted to out-of-frame rearrangements, and those results were checked against IGoR. In a later analysis, hypergeometric tests were used to score TCR-TCR, TCR-HLA and TCR-CMV co-occurrence, with a repertoire-size bias correction applied to TCR pairs. To estimate false discovery rates, a later analysis permuted the HLA or CMV assignments 20 times. In a later analysis, co-occurring TCRs were grouped with DBSCAN, and TCRdist sequence similarity was added when clustering was performed within HLA-allele-positive subsets. For co-occurrence clustering, repertoires with fewer than 30,000 or more than 120,000 public chains were excluded, along with 5 or 6 repertoires with anomalous nucleotide sharing. Held by TCRdb, this immuneACCESS table contains in-frame sequences only and omits some clones. Under half of the omission traces to an unresolved V gene where checked; the cause of the rest is unknown. V and J calls and clone size are copied from that table; D and trimming were computed from the DNA. This sample's table contains about 76,000 clones. In total, the top ten clones hold about 4.5% of the sample.

Its CDR3 holds 14 amino acids, cysteine through phenylalanine. This entry keeps only the CDR3 DNA: 42 bases, framed from base 1. Reading the germline V gene gives CDR1 MRHNA and CDR2 SNTAGT. V is cut back by 0 bases and J by 6 bases, with 2 bases in the junction unmatched. The cohort was made up of 500 to 850 healthy bone marrow donors. At the time of sampling, every cohort member was nominally healthy, though immune exposures that went unrecorded were likely present. The donor tested CMV seropositive, placing the donor among the 289 seropositive members of the cohort. Each donor provided a peripheral blood sample, and peripheral blood mononuclear cells were used for TCR beta sequencing. The Qiagen DNeasy Blood Extraction Kit was used to extract genomic DNA from the blood cell samples. Regarding this clone: Its antigen is not yet known.

Sequencing was performed on PBMCs. The clonotype originates from a woman in her forties in good health and CMV-seropositive. This chain is built from TRBV6-4 and TRBJ2-1, and 7 junction bases match TRBD1. This receptor carries the CDR3 CASSDSSGGNEQFF. Here is the DNA: TGTGCCAGCAGTGACTCGTCAGGGGGCAATGAGCAGTTCTTC.